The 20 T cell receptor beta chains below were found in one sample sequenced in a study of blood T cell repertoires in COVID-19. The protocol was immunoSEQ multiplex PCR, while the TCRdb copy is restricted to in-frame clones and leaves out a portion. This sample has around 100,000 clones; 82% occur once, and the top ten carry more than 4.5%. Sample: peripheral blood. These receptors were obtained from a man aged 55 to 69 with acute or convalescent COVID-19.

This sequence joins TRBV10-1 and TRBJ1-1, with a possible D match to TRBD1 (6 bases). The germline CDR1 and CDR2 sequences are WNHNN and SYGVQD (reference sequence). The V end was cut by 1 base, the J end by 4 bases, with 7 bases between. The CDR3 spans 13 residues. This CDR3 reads CASSEWGLTEAFF. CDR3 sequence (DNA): TGCGCCAGCAGTGAGTGGGGGCTCACTGAAGCTTTCTTT.

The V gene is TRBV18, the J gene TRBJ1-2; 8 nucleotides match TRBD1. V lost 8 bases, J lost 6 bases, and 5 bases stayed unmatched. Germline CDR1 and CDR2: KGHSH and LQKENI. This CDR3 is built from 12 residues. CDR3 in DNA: TGTGCCAGCACCGGACAGGGTGATGGCTACACCTTC. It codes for CASTGQGDGYTF. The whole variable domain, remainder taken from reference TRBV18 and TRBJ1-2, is NAGVMQNPRHLVRRRGQEARLRCSPMKGHSHVYWYRQLPEEGLKFMVYLQKENIIDESGMPKERFSAEFPKEGPSILRIQQVVRGDSAAYFCASTGQGDGYTFGSGTRLTVV.

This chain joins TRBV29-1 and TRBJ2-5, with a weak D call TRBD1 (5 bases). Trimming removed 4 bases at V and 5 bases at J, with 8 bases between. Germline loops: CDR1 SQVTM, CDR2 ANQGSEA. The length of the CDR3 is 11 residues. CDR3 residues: CSVGQKETQYF. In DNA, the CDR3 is TGCAGCGTTGGACAGAAGGAGACCCAGTACTTC.

This CDR3 reads CATSPTSGDNEQFF. For the CDR3, the DNA is TGTGCCACCAGTCCGACTAGCGGTGACAATGAGCAGTTCTTC. The V call is TRBV24-1, the J call TRBJ2-1; TRBD2 agrees at 9 bases. V was clipped by 6 bases and J by 5 bases; unmatched bases: 4. Germline values: CDR1 KGHDR, CDR2 SFDVKD. The CDR3 contains 14 residues.

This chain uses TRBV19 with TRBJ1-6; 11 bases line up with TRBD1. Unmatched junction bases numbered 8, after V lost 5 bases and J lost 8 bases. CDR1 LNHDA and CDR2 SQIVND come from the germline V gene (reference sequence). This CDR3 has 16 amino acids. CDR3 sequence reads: CASSPGTGGDYSPLHF. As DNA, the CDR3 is TGTGCCAGTAGTCCAGGGACAGGGGGAGACTATTCACCCCTCCACTTT.

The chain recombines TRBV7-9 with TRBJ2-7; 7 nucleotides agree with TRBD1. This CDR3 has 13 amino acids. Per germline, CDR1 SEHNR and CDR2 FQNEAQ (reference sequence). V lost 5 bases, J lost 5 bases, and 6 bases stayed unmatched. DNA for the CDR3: TGTGCCAGCAGCAGCCTGGACAGGCACGAGCAGTACTTC. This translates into CASSSLDRHEQYF.

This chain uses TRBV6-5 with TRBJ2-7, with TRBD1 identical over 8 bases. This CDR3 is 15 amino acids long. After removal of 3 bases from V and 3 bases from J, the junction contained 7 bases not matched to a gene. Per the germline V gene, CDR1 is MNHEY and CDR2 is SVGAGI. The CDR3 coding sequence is TGTGCCAGCAGTTATTCGGGACAGGAGGGCTACGAGCAGTACTTC. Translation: CASSYSGQEGYEQYF.

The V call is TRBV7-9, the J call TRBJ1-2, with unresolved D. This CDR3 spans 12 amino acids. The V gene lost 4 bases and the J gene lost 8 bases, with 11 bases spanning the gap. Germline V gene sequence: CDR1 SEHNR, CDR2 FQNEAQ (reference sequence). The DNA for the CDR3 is TGTGCCAGCAGCTCCACAGATCCGGGCTACACCTTC. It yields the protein CASSSTDPGYTF.

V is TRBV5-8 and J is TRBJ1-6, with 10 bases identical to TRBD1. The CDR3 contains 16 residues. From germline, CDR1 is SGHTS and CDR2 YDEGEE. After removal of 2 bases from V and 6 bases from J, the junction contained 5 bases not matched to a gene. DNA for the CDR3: TGTGCCAGCAGCTTACGACAGGGGGCATTTAATTCACCCCTCCACTTT. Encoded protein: CASSLRQGAFNSPLHF.

CDR3 sequence: CSASRERQTSYEQYF. DNA of the CDR3: TGCAGTGCTAGTCGGGAGCGGCAGACTTCCTACGAGCAGTACTTC. The V and J genes are TRBV20-1 and TRBJ2-7; tentative D call: TRBD2 (6 bases). The germline V gene encodes CDR1 DFQATT and CDR2 SNEGSKA (reference sequence). With 3 bases removed from V and 1 base from J, the gap between germline ends came to 16 bases. The CDR3 has 15 residues.

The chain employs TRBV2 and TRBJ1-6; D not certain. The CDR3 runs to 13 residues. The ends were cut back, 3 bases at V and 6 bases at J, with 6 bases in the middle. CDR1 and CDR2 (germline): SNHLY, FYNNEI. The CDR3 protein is CASSERGNSPLHF. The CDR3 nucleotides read TGTGCCAGCAGTGAGCGGGGTAATTCACCCCTCCACTTT.

For the CDR3, the DNA is TGTGCCAGCGAGGGGGGGGGCTATGAGCAGTTCTTC. This translates into CASEGGGYEQFF. The chain employs TRBV2 and TRBJ2-1; weak D call: TRBD2 (7 bases). CDR1 and CDR2 (germline): SNHLY, FYNNEI. CDR3 length equals 12 residues. Deletions cut 8 bases from V and 8 bases from J, with 13 bases between.

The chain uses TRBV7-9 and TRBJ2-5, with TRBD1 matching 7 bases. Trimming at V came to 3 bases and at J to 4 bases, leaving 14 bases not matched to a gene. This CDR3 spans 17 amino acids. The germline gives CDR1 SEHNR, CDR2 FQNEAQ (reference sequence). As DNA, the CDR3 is TGTGCCAGCAGCTTCCTCGGACAGGCAAACTGGGGAGAGACCCAGTACTTC. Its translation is CASSFLGQANWGETQYF.

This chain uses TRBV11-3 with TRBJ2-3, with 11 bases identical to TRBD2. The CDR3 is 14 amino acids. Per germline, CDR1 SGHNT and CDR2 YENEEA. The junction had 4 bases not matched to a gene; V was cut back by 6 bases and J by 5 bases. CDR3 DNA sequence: TGTGCCAGCAGGAAAGGACTAGCGGGAGATACGCAGTATTTT. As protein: CASRKGLAGDTQYF.

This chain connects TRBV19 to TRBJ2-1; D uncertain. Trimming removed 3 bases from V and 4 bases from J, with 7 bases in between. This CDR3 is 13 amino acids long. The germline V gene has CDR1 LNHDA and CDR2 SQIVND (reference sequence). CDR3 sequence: CASSMSKYNEQFF. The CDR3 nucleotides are TGTGCCAGTAGTATGAGTAAGTACAATGAGCAGTTCTTC.

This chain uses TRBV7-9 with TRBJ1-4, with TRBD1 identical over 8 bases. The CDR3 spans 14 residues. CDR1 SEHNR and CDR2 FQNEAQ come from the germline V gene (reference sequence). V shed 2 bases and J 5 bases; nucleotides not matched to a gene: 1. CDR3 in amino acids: CASSLRQGNEKLFF. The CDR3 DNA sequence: TGTGCCAGCAGCTTAAGACAGGGGAATGAAAAACTGTTTTTT.

CDR3 DNA: TGTGCCAGCAGCCTACAGACAGCTAACTATGGCTACACCTTC. Protein: CASSLQTANYGYTF. The chain carries TRBV2 and TRBJ1-2; D may be TRBD1 (5 bases). Deletions cut 6 bases from V and 0 bases from J, with 11 bases between. The CDR3 is made up of 14 amino acids. Per the germline V gene, CDR1 is SNHLY and CDR2 is FYNNEI.

DNA for the CDR3: TGTGCCATCAGCACAGGGACCGGCACTGAAGCTTTCTTT. It translates to CAISTGTGTEAFF. The rearrangement uses TRBV10-3 and TRBJ1-1; D is perhaps TRBD1 (6 bases). Germline assignment: CDR1 ENHRY and CDR2 SYGVKD. This CDR3 comprises 13 residues. V gave up 6 bases and J gave up 4 bases, with 12 bases separating them.

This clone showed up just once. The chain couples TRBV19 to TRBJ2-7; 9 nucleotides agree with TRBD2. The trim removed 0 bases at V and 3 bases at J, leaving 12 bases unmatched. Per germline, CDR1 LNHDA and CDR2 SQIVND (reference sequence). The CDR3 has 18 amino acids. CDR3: CASSIDVASGTLVYEQYF. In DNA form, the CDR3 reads TGTGCCAGTAGTATAGATGTGGCTAGCGGGACGTTAGTCTACGAGCAGTACTTC. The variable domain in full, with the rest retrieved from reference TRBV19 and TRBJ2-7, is DGGITQSPKYLFRKEGQNVTLSCEQNLNHDAMYWYRQDPGQGLRLIYYSQIVNDFQKGDIAEGYSVSREKKESFPLTVTSAQKNPTAFYLCASSIDVASGTLVYEQYFGPGTRLTVT.

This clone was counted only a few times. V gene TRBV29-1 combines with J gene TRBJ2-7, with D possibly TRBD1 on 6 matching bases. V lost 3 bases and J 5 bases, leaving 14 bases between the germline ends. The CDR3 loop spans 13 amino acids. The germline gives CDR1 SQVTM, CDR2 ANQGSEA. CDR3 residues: CSVDLGALNEQYF. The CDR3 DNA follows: TGCAGCGTTGATCTGGGGGCGCTAAACGAGCAGTACTTC.